The rows below give T cell receptor beta chains drawn from one sample of a study of beta chain features in type 1 diabetes. This table comes from immunoSEQ multiplex PCR, and its TCRdb copy is limited to in-frame clones, with some not included. Seen here are over 650,000 clones, around an eighth observed once, and the top ten hold approximately 0.042%. Sequencing input: naive CD4+ T cells from blood. The receptors derive from a man younger than 30 with type 1 diabetes. The CDR3 runs from the conserved cysteine through the conserved F or W. The order of the fields is D gene, V gene, clone size, J gene, CDR3 DNA, CDR3 protein. A D gene is named only where the DNA matches it firmly. The listing skips clone size in some rows; elsewhere it reads once, few, many or a size class.

D gene: NA; V gene: TRBV6-6; clone size: NA; J gene: TRBJ1-1; CDR3 DNA: TGTGCCAGCAGTTACTCCCAAAGGAACACTGAAGCTTTCTTT; CDR3 protein: CASSYSQRNTEAFF
D gene: NA; V gene: TRBV30; clone size: NA; J gene: TRBJ1-5; CDR3 DNA: TGTGCCTGGAGTGGTGGCCTAGGGCAGCCCCAGCATTTT; CDR3 protein: CAWSGGLGQPQHF
D gene: TRBD2; V gene: TRBV10-3; clone size: few; J gene: TRBJ2-5; CDR3 DNA: TGTGCCATCAGGGGTAGCGGGGGAAATCAAGAGACCCAGTACTTC; CDR3 protein: CAIRGSGGNQETQYF
D gene: TRBD1; V gene: TRBV7-9; clone size: NA; J gene: TRBJ1-5; CDR3 DNA: TGTGCCAGCAGCACGGACAGGGGGCAAAGCAATCAGCCCCAGCATTTT; CDR3 protein: CASSTDRGQSNQPQHF
D gene: NA; V gene: TRBV19; clone size: NA; J gene: TRBJ1-4; CDR3 DNA: TGTGCCGTCAAGCAGGACGCGGATGAAAAACTGTTTTTT; CDR3 protein: CAVKQDADEKLFF
D gene: NA; V gene: TRBV5-1; clone size: NA; J gene: TRBJ2-2; CDR3 DNA: TGCGCCAGCAGCTTGACTACAGGGCCCGGGGAGCTGTTTTTT; CDR3 protein: CASSLTTGPGELFF
D gene: NA; V gene: TRBV4-1; clone size: NA; J gene: TRBJ1-4; CDR3 DNA: TGCGCCAGCAGCCAAGATGGGGCAGGCGAGGGGAAACTGTTTTTT; CDR3 protein: CASSQDGAGEGKLFF
D gene: NA; V gene: TRBV10-3; clone size: few; J gene: TRBJ1-1; CDR3 DNA: TGTGCCATCTCAAGTGCCGAGAACACTGAAGCTTTCTTT; CDR3 protein: CAISSAENTEAFF
D gene: NA; V gene: TRBV7-9; clone size: few; J gene: TRBJ2-5; CDR3 DNA: TGTGCCAGCAGCTTAGCGGGGCGGGGGCGCCAAGAGACCCAGTACTTC; CDR3 protein: CASSLAGRGRQETQYF
D gene: TRBD2; V gene: TRBV5-1; clone size: NA; J gene: TRBJ2-2; CDR3 DNA: TGCGCCAGTTACAAGACTAGCGGCACCGGGGAGCTGTTTTTT; CDR3 protein: CASYKTSGTGELFF
D gene: TRBD2; V gene: TRBV5-1; clone size: NA; J gene: TRBJ2-1; CDR3 DNA: TGCGCCAGCAGCTTGGAAGCGGGGGCGTACAATGAGCAGTTCTTC; CDR3 protein: CASSLEAGAYNEQFF
D gene: NA; V gene: TRBV4-3; clone size: few; J gene: TRBJ1-5; CDR3 DNA: TGCGCCAGCAGCCAAGACTGGCTGAGCAATCAGCCCCAGCATTTT; CDR3 protein: CASSQDWLSNQPQHF
D gene: NA; V gene: TRBV14; clone size: NA; J gene: TRBJ2-5; CDR3 DNA: TGTGCCAGCAGCCATGTTAAAGAGACCCAGTACTTC; CDR3 protein: CASSHVKETQYF
D gene: NA; V gene: TRBV7-2; clone size: NA; J gene: TRBJ1-2; CDR3 DNA: TGTGCCAGCAGCTTAGGTATTTCGAACTATGGCTACACCTTC; CDR3 protein: CASSLGISNYGYTF
D gene: TRBD1; V gene: TRBV18; clone size: NA; J gene: TRBJ2-6; CDR3 DNA: TGTGCCAGCTCACCGACAGGGGCCTCTGGGGCCAACGTCCTGACTTTC; CDR3 protein: CASSPTGASGANVLTF
D gene: TRBD1; V gene: TRBV5-1; clone size: few; J gene: TRBJ1-2; CDR3 DNA: TGCGCCAGCAGCTTAGGTGGGACAGGCAAAAACTATGGCTACACCTTC; CDR3 protein: CASSLGGTGKNYGYTF
D gene: NA; V gene: TRBV11-3; clone size: NA; J gene: TRBJ1-1; CDR3 DNA: TGTGCCAGCAGCGCCGGTCGGAACACTGAAGCTTTCTTT; CDR3 protein: CASSAGRNTEAFF
D gene: NA; V gene: TRBV6-5; clone size: few; J gene: TRBJ1-4; CDR3 DNA: TGTGCCAGCAGCCCCACCAATGAAAAACTGTTTTTT; CDR3 protein: CASSPTNEKLFF
D gene: NA; V gene: TRBV2; clone size: NA; J gene: TRBJ2-1; CDR3 DNA: TGTGCCAGCACCCCCCGCTCCCTTTCATATGAGCAGTTCTTC; CDR3 protein: CASTPRSLSYEQFF
D gene: NA; V gene: TRBV6-5; clone size: NA; J gene: TRBJ2-7; CDR3 DNA: TGTGCCAGCAGTTACTCGCCACGATTCTCCTACGAGCAGTACTTC; CDR3 protein: CASSYSPRFSYEQYF